This is a list of T cell receptor beta chains from one sample in a study of T cell repertoires in cytomegalovirus infection. No antigen has been identified for these receptors. TCRdb recomputed calls from the reads with MiXCR, one row per CDR3 protein. The profile shows about 830,000 distinct CDR3 sequences, approximately 32% of them singletons. The sequences come from cultured CD8+ T cells from PBMCs, collected from culture after CMV antigen stimulation. Receptors originate from a human donor in good health (CMV status not recorded). Some clones in this sample may be carry-over from other donors' samples. The conserved cysteine and the conserved F or W are not part of the CDR3 here. Each record gives: CDR3 protein, D gene, J gene, V gene. A D gene is named only where the DNA matches it firmly.

CDR3: ASSSTGDRGTGELF
D: TRBD1
J: TRBJ2-2
V: TRBV7-4

CDR3: ASSPRTGWGQETQY
D: TRBD1
J: TRBJ2-5
V: TRBV5-8

CDR3: SVATGTRSSYEQY
D: NA
J: TRBJ2-7
V: TRBV29-1

CDR3: ASSRGGFHEAF
D: TRBD1
J: TRBJ1-1
V: TRBV12-3/TRBV12-4

CDR3: AIARSESRVHYGYT
D: NA
J: TRBJ1-2
V: TRBV6-8

CDR3: ASDWTGDTGELF
D: TRBD1
J: TRBJ2-2
V: TRBV6-1

CDR3: ASSLDRGAAGELF
D: TRBD1
J: TRBJ2-2
V: TRBV28

CDR3: ASSSNPRTPTGRGEQY
D: TRBD1
J: TRBJ2-7
V: TRBV7-8

CDR3: ASSQAGTVNTEAF
D: NA
J: TRBJ1-1
V: TRBV7-8

CDR3: ASRWTENTEAF
D: NA
J: TRBJ1-1
V: TRBV6-2/TRBV6-3

CDR3: ASSLGGHGEKLF
D: NA
J: TRBJ1-4
V: TRBV27

CDR3: ASSQGGAGTGELF
D: NA
J: TRBJ2-2
V: TRBV4-2

CDR3: ASSAQISTGELF
D: NA
J: TRBJ2-2
V: TRBV7-3

CDR3: ASSHGTSGYNEQF
D: TRBD2
J: TRBJ2-1
V: TRBV19

CDR3: ASTKDPWGEAF
D: NA
J: TRBJ1-1
V: TRBV11-2

CDR3: ASSTGLAGGLEQF
D: TRBD2
J: TRBJ2-1
V: TRBV6-2/TRBV6-3

CDR3: ASSYSGSGGDTQY
D: TRBD2
J: TRBJ2-3
V: TRBV6-5

CDR3: ASSEPGTGLAF
D: TRBD1
J: TRBJ1-1
V: TRBV6-5

CDR3: ATSAQWENTEAF
D: NA
J: TRBJ1-1
V: TRBV25-1

CDR3: ASSSAPGGNPNNYGYT
D: NA
J: TRBJ1-2
V: TRBV7-6

CDR3: ASRDRGLREQF
D: TRBD1
J: TRBJ2-1
V: TRBV27